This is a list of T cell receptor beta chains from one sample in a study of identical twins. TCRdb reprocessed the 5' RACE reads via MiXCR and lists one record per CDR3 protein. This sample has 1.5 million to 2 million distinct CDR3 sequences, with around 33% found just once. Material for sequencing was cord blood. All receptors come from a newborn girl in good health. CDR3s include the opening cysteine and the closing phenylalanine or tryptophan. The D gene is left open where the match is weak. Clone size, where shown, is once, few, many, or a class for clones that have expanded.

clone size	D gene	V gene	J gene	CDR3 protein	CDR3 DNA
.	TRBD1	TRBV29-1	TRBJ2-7	CSVEGQGRPYEQYF	TGCAGCGTTGAGGGACAGGGTCGCCCCTACGAGCAGTACTTC
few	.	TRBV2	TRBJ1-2	CASSPHKTGSDYGYTF	TGTGCCAGCAGTCCACACAAGACGGGGTCAGACTATGGCTACACCTTC
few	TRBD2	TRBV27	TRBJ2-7	CASSSRLAGGPREQYF	TGTGCCAGCAGTTCTCGACTAGCGGGAGGGCCTAGGGAGCAGTACTTC
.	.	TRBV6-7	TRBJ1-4	CASSYSPRAGTNEKLFF	TGTGCCAGCAGTTACTCGCCCCGGGCAGGAACTAATGAAAAACTGTTTTTT
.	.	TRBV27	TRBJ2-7	CASSPSAPYEQYF	TGTGCCAGCAGTCCGTCTGCCCCCTACGAGCAGTACTTC
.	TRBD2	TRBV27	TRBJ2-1	CASGSKPLAGAYNEQFF	TGTGCCAGCGGATCCAAACCCCTAGCGGGAGCCTACAATGAGCAGTTCTTC
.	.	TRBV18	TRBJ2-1	CASSSFPGNEQFF	TGTGCCAGCTCATCATTCCCGGGGAATGAGCAGTTCTTC
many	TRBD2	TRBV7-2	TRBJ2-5	CASSFATSVKETQYF	TGTGCCAGCAGCTTTGCAACTAGCGTAAAAGAGACCCAGTACTTC
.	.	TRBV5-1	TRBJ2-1	CASRLVGGAYNEQFF	TGCGCCAGCAGGTTAGTGGGCGGCGCTTACAATGAGCAGTTCTTC
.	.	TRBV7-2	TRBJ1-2	CASSLVEGLSYGYTF	TGTGCCAGCAGCTTAGTGGAGGGGCTTTCATATGGCTACACCTTC
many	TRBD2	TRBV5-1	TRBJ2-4	CASSLRLAGGIAKNIQYF	TGCGCCAGCAGCCTAAGACTAGCGGGGGGCATAGCCAAAAACATTCAGTACTTC
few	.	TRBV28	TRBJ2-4	CASSPRTHKRKNIQYF	TGTGCCAGCAGTCCTCGGACCCACAAACGAAAAAACATTCAGTACTTC
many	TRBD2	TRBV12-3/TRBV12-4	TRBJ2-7	CASSLALAAPYEQYF	TGTGCCAGCAGTTTAGCGCTAGCGGCCCCCTACGAGCAGTACTTC
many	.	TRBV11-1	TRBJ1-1	CASSLGSENTEAFF	TGTGCCAGCAGCTTAGGTTCTGAGAACACTGAAGCTTTCTTT
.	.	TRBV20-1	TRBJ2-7	CSARARQGDLLAGGPQGYNEQYF	TGCAGTGCTAGAGCCCGACAGGGGGACCTTCTGGCGGGAGGGCCGCAGGGCTACAATGAGCAGTACTTC
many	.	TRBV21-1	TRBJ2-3	CASSKAGRTSGADTQYF	TGTGCCAGCAGCAAAGCGGGTCGGACTAGCGGAGCAGATACGCAGTATTTT
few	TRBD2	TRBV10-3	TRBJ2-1	CAINQRGYYNEQFF	TGTGCCATCAACCAGCGGGGGTACTACAATGAGCAGTTCTTC
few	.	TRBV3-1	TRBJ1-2	CASSQKGSLNGGYTF	TGTGCCAGCAGCCAAAAGGGCTCCCTCAATGGTGGCTACACCTTC
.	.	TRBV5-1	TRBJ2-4	CASSFGDKNIQYF	TGCGCCAGCAGCTTCGGGGACAAAAACATTCAGTACTTC
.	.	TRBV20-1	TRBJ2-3	CSARYRVLTDTQYF	TGCAGTGCTAGATATAGGGTGCTAACAGATACGCAGTATTTT
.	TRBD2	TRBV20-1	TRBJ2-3	CSASPEEREGSDTQYF	TGCAGTGCTAGCCCTGAGGAGCGGGAGGGGTCCGATACGCAGTATTTT
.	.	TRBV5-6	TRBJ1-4	CASTGRDEKLFF	TGTGCCAGCACCGGCAGGGACGAAAAACTGTTTTTT
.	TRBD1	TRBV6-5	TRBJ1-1	CASSWTGRETEAFF	TGTGCCAGCAGCTGGACAGGGAGGGAGACTGAAGCTTTCTTT
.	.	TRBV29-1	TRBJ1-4	CSVEGGVNEKLFF	TGCAGCGTTGAGGGGGGGGTTAATGAAAAACTGTTTTTT
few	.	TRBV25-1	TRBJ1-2	CASSEYAGVGRYTF	TGTGCCAGCAGTGAATATGCTGGGGTCGGGCGCTACACCTTC
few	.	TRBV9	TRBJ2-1	CASSVGREVEQFF	TGTGCCAGCAGCGTAGGGCGGGAAGTTGAGCAGTTCTTC
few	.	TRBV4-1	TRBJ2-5	CASSQAGLPLRTQYF	TGCGCCAGCAGCCAAGCGGGACTCCCGTTACGGACCCAGTACTTC
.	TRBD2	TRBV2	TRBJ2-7	CASSGLAWYEQYF	TGTGCCAGCAGTGGACTAGCTTGGTACGAGCAGTACTTC
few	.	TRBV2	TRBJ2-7	CASSDLTGKNYEQYF	TGTGCCAGCAGTGACCTGACAGGAAAAAACTACGAGCAGTACTTC
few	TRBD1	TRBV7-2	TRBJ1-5	CASSPRQGVTNQPQHF	TGTGCCAGCAGCCCCCGACAGGGGGTTACCAATCAGCCCCAGCATTTT
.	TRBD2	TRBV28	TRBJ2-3	CASSLIGRAGDTQYF	TGTGCCAGCAGTTTAATCGGGAGGGCCGGGGATACGCAGTATTTT
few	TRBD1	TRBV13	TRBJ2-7	CASSTRTGGANSYEQYF	TGTGCCAGCAGCACCCGGACAGGGGGAGCCAACTCCTACGAGCAGTACTTC
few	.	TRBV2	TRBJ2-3	CASSGNSGFTDTQYF	TGTGCCAGCAGTGGTAACTCAGGATTTACAGATACGCAGTATTTT
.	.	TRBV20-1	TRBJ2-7	CSARAPPGLSYEQYF	TGCAGTGCTAGAGCTCCCCCGGGCCTCTCCTACGAGCAGTACTTC
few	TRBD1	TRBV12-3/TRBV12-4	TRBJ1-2	CASRWSRDRLIVNYGYTF	TGTGCCAGCAGATGGAGCCGGGACAGGCTCATAGTAAACTATGGCTACACCTTC
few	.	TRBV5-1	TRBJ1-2	CASSLGSGMGYGYTF	TGCGCCAGCAGCTTGGGTTCCGGGATGGGCTATGGCTACACCTTC
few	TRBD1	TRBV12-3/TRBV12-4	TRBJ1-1	CASRARTGKTEAFF	TGTGCCAGCAGGGCTCGGACAGGGAAGACTGAAGCTTTCTTT
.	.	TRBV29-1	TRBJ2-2	CSVEGAQGRGTGELFF	TGCAGCGTTGAAGGGGCACAGGGGAGGGGTACCGGGGAGCTGTTTTTT
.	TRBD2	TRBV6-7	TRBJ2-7	CASSYSVTTSGRAYEQYF	TGTGCCAGCAGTTACTCCGTCACGACTAGCGGGAGGGCCTACGAGCAGTACTTC